One TCR beta chain is described in this entry. The data stem from a study of blood T cell repertoires in COVID-19. Repertoires were generated with immunoSEQ multiplex PCR, while TCRdb's copy carries only in-frame clones and drops some. There are around 300,000 clones in the sample; 83% occur only once, and around a tenth lies in the top ten. With V trimmed by 10 bases and J by 1 base, 7 bases remained unmatched. The CDR3 covers 14 residues. The germline CDR1 and CDR2 sequences are SGHRS and YFSETQ. V usage is TRBV5-1 and J usage is TRBJ2-3; TRBD2 aligns across 9 bases. Sequencing was done on a sample of peripheral blood. This TCR was recovered from a woman aged 45 to 65 who had recovered from COVID-19. The chain's CDR3 is CAVGAGGRTDTQYF. CDR3 DNA: TGCGCCGTCGGAGCGGGGGGACGCACAGATACGCAGTATTTT.